This TCR beta chain was sequenced during a study of blood T cell repertoires in COVID-19. At the level of the study: T cells, B-cell-depleted T cells, or PBMCs provided the cDNA or gDNA that served as material.

A few counts support this clone. Only in-frame clones appear in the TCRdb table, and some are missing; sequencing was by immunoSEQ multiplex PCR. The table has 120,000 or so clones, around 81% seen once. Sequenced sample: peripheral blood. This TCR was recovered from a young man with COVID-19, enrolled during active disease.

Here the CDR3 reads CASSLSGASSYNEQFF. The CDR3 DNA reads TGTGCCAGCAGCTTGAGCGGAGCGAGCTCCTACAATGAGCAGTTCTTC. This chain links TRBV5-5 with TRBJ2-1, with D perhaps TRBD2 (5 bases). Germline CDR1 SGHKS, CDR2 YYEKEE (reference sequence). Trimming removed 1 base at V and 0 bases at J, with 11 bases between. The CDR3 extends over 16 amino acids.